Listed below are T cell receptor beta chains from one sample, sequenced in a study of cytomegalovirus exposure and HLA in healthy donors. Libraries were prepared by immunoSEQ multiplex PCR; TCRdb keeps only in-frame clonotypes and omits some of them. Of 250,000 to 350,000 clones in the sample, about nine tenths are singletons; the top ten hold roughly 4%. The sequenced sample consisted of PBMCs. The receptor set was obtained from a man aged 35-49 years in good health and CMV-seropositive. Each CDR3 is given with its conserved first and last residue. A D gene is named only where the DNA matches it firmly. The size entry is marked missing in some rows and otherwise reads once, few, many or a size class.

clone_size,j_call,v_call,d_call,cdr3_aa,cdr3_nt
.,TRBJ2-7,TRBV4-3,TRBD2,CASSQDGAGAYEQYF,TGCGCCAGCAGCCAAGACGGAGCGGGGGCCTACGAGCAGTACTTC
.,TRBJ2-1,TRBV7-9,.,CASSYQGNEQFF,TGTGCCAGCAGTTACCAGGGGAATGAGCAGTTCTTC
.,TRBJ2-7,TRBV9,TRBD1,CASSEDRGDDEQYF,TGTGCCAGCAGCGAGGACAGGGGAGACGACGAGCAGTACTTC
.,TRBJ1-1,TRBV7-9,TRBD1,CSSSRQGGSTEAFF,TGTTCCAGCAGCCGACAGGGGGGGTCCACTGAAGCTTTCTTT
.,TRBJ2-1,TRBV14,.,CASSQVPDNLRDEQFF,TGTGCCAGCAGCCAAGTGCCCGATAACCTGCGGGATGAGCAGTTCTTC
.,TRBJ2-7,TRBV30,.,CAWSVGLAYEQYF,TGTGCCTGGAGTGTTGGACTTGCCTACGAGCAGTACTTC
few,TRBJ2-7,TRBV6-1,.,CASLQGLLPGEQYF,TGTGCCAGTCTCCAGGGTCTCCTCCCTGGGGAGCAGTACTTC
.,TRBJ2-7,TRBV6-5,TRBD1,CASSQRQGAYEQYF,TGTGCCAGCAGTCAAAGACAGGGGGCTTACGAGCAGTACTTC
.,TRBJ2-1,TRBV28,TRBD2,CASTWGGEPKFF,TGTGCCAGCACCTGGGGAGGGGAACCCAAGTTCTTC
.,TRBJ2-1,TRBV5-5,TRBD2,CASSSGTSGANEQFF,TGTGCCAGCAGTTCCGGGACTAGCGGGGCCAATGAGCAGTTCTTC
.,TRBJ1-5,TRBV28,TRBD1,CASSQDRALYSNQPQHF,TGTGCCAGCAGCCAGGACAGGGCCCTGTATAGCAATCAGCCCCAGCATTTT
.,TRBJ2-5,TRBV18,TRBD2,CASSPPRASGSSETQYF,TGTGCCAGCTCACCACCGAGGGCTAGCGGGAGTTCGGAGACCCAGTACTTC
.,TRBJ2-2,TRBV9,.,CASSVGGRRTGELFF,TGTGCCAGCAGCGTAGGGGGGCGCCGAACCGGGGAGCTGTTTTTT
.,TRBJ1-4,TRBV10-2,TRBD1,CASRQGGEKLFF,TGCGCCTCCCGACAGGGAGGCGAAAAACTGTTTTTT
.,TRBJ1-5,TRBV7-9,.,CASSLGIGEGSQPQHF,TGTGCCAGCAGCTTAGGGATAGGGGAGGGATCTCAGCCCCAGCATTTT
.,TRBJ2-2,TRBV7-2,.,CASTPRRRNSNTGELFF,TGTGCCAGCACCCCGCGGAGGAGGAATTCGAACACCGGGGAGCTGTTTTTT
few,TRBJ1-1,TRBV28,TRBD1,CASRVPTGVVTEAFF,TGTGCCAGCAGAGTCCCTACAGGGGTGGTCACTGAAGCTTTCTTT
.,TRBJ1-4,TRBV15,.,CATSRDRGPPATNEKLFF,TGTGCCACCAGCAGAGATCGCGGGCCCCCTGCAACTAATGAAAAACTGTTTTTT
.,TRBJ2-2,TRBV4-2,TRBD2,CASSQLLAGGFRAGELFF,TGTGCCAGCAGCCAGTTACTAGCGGGAGGTTTTAGAGCCGGGGAGCTGTTTTTT
.,TRBJ2-1,TRBV25-1,TRBD2,CASSALAGMSSYNEQFF,TGTGCCAGCAGTGCACTAGCGGGGATGAGCTCCTACAATGAGCAGTTCTTC
.,TRBJ2-7,TRBV18,TRBD1,CASSPATGSYEQYF,TGTGCCAGCTCACCAGCGACAGGGTCCTACGAGCAGTACTTC
.,TRBJ2-7,TRBV10-3,TRBD1,CAISGKTGVYEQYF,TGTGCCATCAGTGGGAAGACAGGGGTCTACGAGCAGTACTTC
.,TRBJ2-2,TRBV7-2,.,CASSLGLAYRELFF,TGTGCCAGCAGCTTAGGGCTAGCGTATAGGGAGCTGTTTTTT
.,TRBJ1-2,TRBV28,.,CASSLRNGRRYYGYTF,TGTGCCAGCAGTTTGCGGAACGGAAGAAGATACTATGGCTACACCTTC
.,TRBJ2-7,TRBV6-1,TRBD1,CASRPGQGREQYF,TGTGCCAGCAGGCCGGGACAGGGACGGGAGCAGTACTTC
.,TRBJ2-7,TRBV6-6,.,CASSTSDRGDEQYF,.
few,TRBJ1-2,TRBV19,TRBD1,CASRLGQGRGYTF,TGTGCCAGTAGATTGGGACAGGGGCGAGGCTACACCTTC
.,TRBJ1-1,TRBV27,.,CASSLTGQNTEAFF,TGTGCCAGCAGTTTAACGGGACAGAACACTGAAGCTTTCTTT
.,TRBJ2-3,TRBV6-5,TRBD2,CASSYMASGSSYTQYF,TGTGCCAGCAGTTACATGGCTAGCGGGAGTAGTTATACGCAGTATTTT
.,TRBJ1-1,TRBV19,TRBD1,CASTLGQANTEAFF,TGTGCCAGTACCCTGGGACAGGCTAACACTGAAGCTTTCTTT
once,TRBJ2-1,TRBV7-3,TRBD2,CASSLLSGTEQFF,TGTGCCAGCAGCCTGCTTAGCGGGACTGAGCAGTTCTTC
.,TRBJ2-1,TRBV9,TRBD2,CASSVGRLAGNNEQFF,TGTGCCAGCAGCGTAGGGCGGCTAGCGGGAAACAATGAGCAGTTCTTC
.,TRBJ1-6,TRBV6-5,TRBD1,CASTSTGRESPLHF,TGTGCCAGCACTTCGACAGGGCGAGAATCACCCCTCCACTTT
.,TRBJ2-1,TRBV29-1,TRBD2,CSVVGLAGNEQFF,TGCAGCGTTGTGGGACTAGCGGGCAATGAGCAGTTCTTC
.,TRBJ1-4,TRBV5-1,.,CASSLGGWEEKLFF,TGCGCCAGCAGCCTGGGAGGCTGGGAGGAAAAACTGTTTTTT
.,TRBJ2-7,TRBV4-1,TRBD2,CASSQDLASGIPYEQYF,TGCGCCAGCAGCCAAGATCTGGCTAGCGGGATACCCTACGAGCAGTACTTC
.,TRBJ2-2,TRBV7-9,.,CSSSLKAGNTGELFF,TGTTCCAGCAGCTTGAAGGCGGGGAACACCGGGGAGCTGTTTTTT
.,TRBJ2-6,TRBV30,.,CAWSVRLNSGANVLTF,TGTGCCTGGAGTGTACGACTGAACTCTGGGGCCAACGTCCTGACTTTC
.,TRBJ1-2,TRBV28,TRBD1,CAHRQDRGLYGYTF,TGTGCTCACCGTCAGGACAGGGGGCTATATGGCTACACCTTC
.,TRBJ2-7,TRBV19,TRBD1,CASSPRDRVYEQYF,TGTGCCAGTAGTCCCCGGGACAGAGTCTACGAGCAGTACTTC
once,TRBJ1-4,TRBV30,.,CAWRGETNEKLFF,TGTGCCTGGAGGGGAGAAACTAATGAAAAACTGTTTTTT
.,TRBJ2-1,TRBV6-5,TRBD2,CASSYAGGPSEQFF,TGTGCCAGCAGTTACGCGGGAGGGCCTAGTGAGCAGTTCTTC
.,TRBJ2-3,TRBV28,.,CASSPTWAGRTDTQYF,TGTGCCAGCAGCCCTACCTGGGCAGGGCGCACAGATACGCAGTATTTT
few,TRBJ1-4,TRBV19,.,CASSPRRSTNEKLFF,TGTGCCAGTAGTCCTCGGAGGTCCACTAATGAAAAACTGTTTTTT
.,TRBJ2-2,TRBV5-1,.,CASSLAASGANTGELFF,TGCGCCAGCAGCTTGGCCGCTTCAGGGGCAAACACCGGGGAGCTGTTTTTT
.,TRBJ2-3,TRBV10-3,TRBD1,CAISHSPGQGAGDTQYF,TGTGCCATCAGTCACTCCCCGGGACAGGGGGCTGGAGATACGCAGTATTTT
.,TRBJ2-7,TRBV5-4,.,CASHDGISYEQYF,TGTGCCAGCCACGACGGGATCTCCTACGAGCAGTACTTC
.,TRBJ1-5,TRBV30,.,CAWEVGAKVSNQPQHF,TGTGCCTGGGAAGTCGGAGCGAAAGTGAGCAATCAGCCCCAGCATTTT
.,TRBJ2-7,TRBV2,TRBD1,CASRNPGQGPLGQYF,TGTGCCAGCAGGAATCCGGGACAGGGCCCTCTTGGGCAGTACTTC